What follows are 23 T cell receptor beta chains derived from one specimen sequenced in a study of blood T cell repertoires in COVID-19. Here immunoSEQ multiplex PCR was the method, and the copy in TCRdb shows in-frame clones only, minus some. The sample includes roughly 250,000 clones, about four fifths seen only once; the top ten take less than 4%. The sample comprised PBMCs or T cells enriched from blood (not recorded which). The source is a woman aged 40 to 49 who had been exposed to COVID-19.

The chain has TRBV7-2 and TRBJ2-1, with 12 bases lining up with TRBD2. J was trimmed by 4 bases and V by 4 bases; bases with no gene match: 5. The CDR3 spans 16 residues. CDR1 is SGHTA and CDR2 is FQGNSA in the germline V gene. The CDR3: CASSSQTSGGYNEQFF. For the CDR3, the DNA is TGTGCCAGCAGCTCCCAGACTAGCGGGGGATACAATGAGCAGTTCTTC.

The V gene is TRBV7-3, the J gene TRBJ2-7; D may be TRBD2 (6 bases). This CDR3 spans 15 amino acids. Germline-derived CDR1 and CDR2 are SGHTA and FQGTGA. V gave up 1 base and J gave up 2 bases, with 12 bases separating them. CDR3 nucleotide sequence: TGTGCCAGCAGCTTAAGTGGGGGGACGGCCTACGAGCAGTACTTC. Protein sequence: CASSLSGGTAYEQYF.

This chain uses TRBV11-3 with TRBJ1-2; D gene uncertain. This CDR3 spans 13 amino acids. Germline CDR1 reads SGHNT; CDR2 reads YENEEA. V lost 5 bases to trimming and J lost 6 bases, with 13 bases between them. The DNA for the CDR3 is TGTGCCAGCAGCACGGGGTCGGACCATGGCTACACCTTC. Translation gives CASSTGSDHGYTF.

This rearrangement joins TRBV5-1 to TRBJ1-5; D gene ambiguous. V was pared by 2 bases and J by 7 bases, with 13 bases between. Germline V lookup: CDR1 SGHRS, CDR2 YFSETQ. There are 14 residues in the CDR3. The CDR3 spells CASSLRGLDQPQHF. Here the CDR3 DNA reads TGCGCCAGCAGCTTACGTGGGCTCGACCAGCCCCAGCATTTT.

The chain has TRBV10-3 and TRBJ2-2; tentatively, D is TRBD1 (5 bases). The V gene's germline CDR1 is ENHRY and CDR2 SYGVKD. The CDR3 is 13 residues long. With 7 bases removed from V and 1 base from J, the gap between germline ends came to 7 bases. CDR3 sequence reads: CAITQENTGELFF. DNA for the CDR3: TGTGCCATCACACAGGAGAACACCGGGGAGCTGTTTTTT.

V usage is TRBV12-3 or TRBV12-4 and J usage is TRBJ1-6, with a weak D call TRBD1 (6 bases). The V end lost 5 bases, the J end lost 12 bases, and 14 bases lay between the germline ends. The CDR3 is 13 amino acids. The DNA of the CDR3 is TGTGCCAGCAGTATCGACAGGTCCAAACCCCTCCACTTT. Translation: CASSIDRSKPLHF.

The rearrangement uses TRBV6-4 and TRBJ2-5; 8 nucleotides agree with TRBD1. CDR3 length equals 14 residues. The V gene's germline CDR1 is MRHNA and CDR2 SNTAGT. Trimming took 6 bases from V and 9 from J; bases not matched to a gene: 12. This chain's CDR3 is CASSPDRASSAQYF. The CDR3 region has the DNA TGTGCCAGCAGCCCGGACAGGGCGTCCTCGGCCCAGTACTTC.

This clone was seen once. The chain combines TRBV6-5 with TRBJ1-3; 8 positions match TRBD1. The CDR3 sequence is 15 residues long. V was pared by 6 bases and J by 0 bases, with 4 bases of the junction left unmatched. From germline, CDR1 is MNHEY and CDR2 SVGAGI. This chain's CDR3 is CASRPTGASGNTIYF. The CDR3 coding sequence is TGTGCCAGCAGGCCGACAGGGGCCTCTGGAAACACCATATATTTT.

The chain joins TRBV30 to TRBJ2-5; tentatively, D is TRBD1 (7 bases). CDR1 is GTSNPN, CDR2 SVGIG, per germline (reference sequence). V shed 1 base and J shed 7 bases, with 10 bases lying between them. CDR3 size: 12 residues. CDR3 sequence reads: CAWSARGVTQYF. DNA for the CDR3: TGTGCCTGGAGTGCCAGGGGGGTGACCCAGTACTTC.

This clone came up once. This chain joins TRBV5-6 and TRBJ1-2; D is undetermined. Trimming pared 1 base from V and 1 base from J, leaving 8 bases between. Germline V lookup: CDR1 SGHDT, CDR2 YYEEEE. This CDR3 region has 14 residues. CDR3 region: CASSLIAFNYGYTF. The CDR3 DNA reads TGTGCCAGCAGCTTGATAGCTTTTAACTATGGCTACACCTTC.

This clone was seen a few times. The rearrangement joins TRBV12-5 to TRBJ2-1; maybe TRBD2 (5 bases). Trimming shortened V by 5 bases and J by 2 bases, and 10 bases separated the two germline ends. The CDR3 is 14 amino acids. Germline V gene lookup returns CDR1 LGHNT and CDR2 FRNRAP. CDR3 bases: TGTGCTAGTGGTACCCCGACTACCTACAATGAGCAGTTCTTC. Its translation is CASGTPTTYNEQFF.

The chain uses TRBV5-1 and TRBJ1-6; TRBD1 matches 10 bases. CDR3 length equals 15 residues. Germline V gives CDR1 SGHRS, CDR2 YFSETQ. V lost 4 bases to trimming and J lost 7 bases; unmatched junction nucleotides: 5. The chain's CDR3 is CASSLMGQGNSPLHF. CDR3 sequence (DNA): TGCGCCAGCAGCCTGATGGGACAGGGGAATTCACCCCTCCACTTT.

The chain uses TRBV11-2 and TRBJ1-2; D perhaps matches TRBD1 (6 bases). The CDR3 is 14 amino acids. Per germline, CDR1 SGHAT and CDR2 FQNNGV. V gave up 8 bases and J gave up 1 base, with 14 bases separating them. DNA for the CDR3: TGTGCCAGCGCCCGGGACACGCTTAACTATGGCTACACCTTC. It specifies CASARDTLNYGYTF.

The gene calls are TRBV2 and TRBJ1-1; D possibly corresponds to TRBD1 (6 bases). CDR1 is SNHLY and CDR2 is FYNNEI in the germline V gene. V shed 0 bases and J shed 3 bases, with 11 bases lying between them. The CDR3 is 15 amino acids. The CDR3 region has the DNA TGTGCCAGCAGTGAAGCACAGGGCAAATACACTGAAGCTTTCTTT. Translated: CASSEAQGKYTEAFF.

This clone was observed a single time. J is TRBJ2-1 and V is TRBV12-3 or TRBV12-4; D is possibly TRBD1 (5 bases). Trimming removed 7 bases at V and 6 bases at J, with 10 bases between. This CDR3 comprises 12 residues. The DNA of the CDR3 is TGTGCCAGCACTAGGGGTGGCAATGAGCAGTTCTTC. As protein: CASTRGGNEQFF.

The chain employs TRBV7-2 and TRBJ1-2, with TRBD1 matching over 10 bases. The germline gives CDR1 SGHTA, CDR2 FQGNSA. V shed 5 bases and J 8 bases; nucleotides not matched to a gene: 5. The length of the CDR3 is 13 residues. CDR3 sequence reads: CASSDRGQRGYTF. Written as DNA, the CDR3 is TGTGCCAGCAGCGACAGGGGGCAGAGGGGCTACACCTTC.

The V and J genes are TRBV18 and TRBJ2-7; TRBD1 matches 7 bases. V shed 2 bases, J shed 6 bases, and the junction held 7 bases outside the gene matches. The V gene's germline CDR1 is KGHSH and CDR2 LQKENI. There are 14 residues in the CDR3. The CDR3 DNA sequence: TGTGCCAGCTCACCAGTCGGACAGGATGGCGAGCAGTACTTC. Protein: CASSPVGQDGEQYF.

This clone appeared a few times. The V and J genes are TRBV19 and TRBJ1-2, with no clear D. Germline V gene data show CDR1 as LNHDA and CDR2 as SQIVND (reference sequence). V gave up 4 bases and J gave up 4 bases, with 16 bases separating them. The CDR3 runs to 15 residues. The CDR3 nucleotides are TGTGCCAGTAGTACCCGAGGGCCGCGAAGCTATGGCTACACCTTC. This sequence encodes CASSTRGPRSYGYTF.

V usage is TRBV5-1 and J usage is TRBJ2-2; unclear D gene. The CDR3 extends over 15 amino acids. Germline values: CDR1 SGHRS, CDR2 YFSETQ. Trimming left V 0 bases short and J 4 bases short, with 10 bases between. The CDR3 region is CASSLDNTGTGELFF. CDR3 in DNA: TGCGCCAGCAGCTTGGATAACACGGGCACCGGGGAGCTGTTTTTT.

This clone was counted a single time. J is TRBJ1-1 and V is TRBV27; no clear D. V was shortened by 7 bases and J by 3 bases, with 12 bases between the two germline ends. The germline V gene has CDR1 MNHEY and CDR2 SMNVEV (reference sequence). This CDR3 spans 13 amino acids. CDR3 in amino acids: CASKESGYTEAFF. The CDR3 DNA is TGTGCCAGCAAGGAGAGTGGCTACACTGAAGCTTTCTTT.

This chain links TRBV5-6 with TRBJ1-1; D is uncertain. Trimming removed 0 bases at V and 5 bases at J, with 5 bases between. This CDR3 is 12 amino acids long. Germline assignment: CDR1 SGHDT and CDR2 YYEEEE. In nucleotides, the CDR3 is TGTGCCAGCAGCTTGGCCAGGACTGAAGCTTTCTTT. Encoded protein: CASSLARTEAFF.

The chain recombines TRBV15 with TRBJ1-1; 7 bases agree with TRBD1. V was clipped by 6 bases and J by 1 base; unmatched bases: 5. CDR1 is LNHNV, CDR2 YYDKDF, per germline (reference sequence). The CDR3 runs to 14 residues. CDR3: CATRLRQGNTEAFF. CDR3 DNA sequence: TGTGCCACCAGGCTGAGACAGGGGAACACTGAAGCTTTCTTT.

This clone has a single count. The chain uses TRBV18 and TRBJ2-2; 8 positions match TRBD1. Germline V gene sequence: CDR1 KGHSH, CDR2 LQKENI. V was clipped by 6 bases and J by 0 bases; unmatched bases: 3. The CDR3 consists of 15 residues. In DNA form, the CDR3 reads TGTGCCAGCTCCCCAGGGGGCCCGAACACCGGGGAGCTGTTTTTT. It translates to CASSPGGPNTGELFF.